The clone carrying this T cell receptor (beta chain) was detected only once. The data were taken from a study of shared T cell receptors in the human thymus. Sequenced by immunoSEQ multiplex PCR; TCRdb stores in-frame clones only, minus some. The sample lists some 660,000 clones, approximately 87% seen once, with about 0.0094% in the top ten. The sample was also reused in another study, on human thymus T cells. That source adds: Infants served as donors; they were healthy and Finnish and were having corrective surgery for congenital heart defects. The thymus tissue came from resections taken during corrective heart surgery. Apparent bias marked the V and J gene usage of thymic and blood repertoires. Unrelated individuals were reported by related research to share highly overlapping thymic repertoires.

What was sequenced was thymocytes. The source of this sequence is a boy younger than two with a congenital heart defect.

As DNA, the CDR3 is TGTGCTAGTGGTCCCCGAGGAAGGGGACACTACTATGGCTACACCTTC. This sequence encodes CASGPRGRGHYYGYTF. The chain joins TRBV12-5 to TRBJ1-2; D might be TRBD1 (6 bases). Trimming removed 5 bases from V and 3 bases from J, with 19 bases in between. The CDR3 runs 16 residues. CDR1 and CDR2 from the germline V gene are LGHNT and FRNRAP.